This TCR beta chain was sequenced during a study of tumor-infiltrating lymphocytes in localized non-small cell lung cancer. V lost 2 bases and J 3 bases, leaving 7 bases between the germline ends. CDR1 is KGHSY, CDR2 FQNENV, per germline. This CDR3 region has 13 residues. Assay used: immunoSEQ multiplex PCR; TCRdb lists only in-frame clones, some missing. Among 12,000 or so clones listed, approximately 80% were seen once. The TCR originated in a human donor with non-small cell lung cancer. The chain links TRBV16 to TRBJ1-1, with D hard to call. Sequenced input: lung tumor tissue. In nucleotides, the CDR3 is TGTGCCAGCAGCCAAGGCCTCGACACTGAAGCTTTCTTT. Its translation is CASSQGLDTEAFF.